This entry concerns a single TCR beta chain. These data are taken from a study of T cells in Graves' hyperthyroidism and ophthalmopathy. The CDR3 spans 14 residues. Germline CDR1 reads MNHNS; CDR2 reads SASEGT. V was shortened by 10 bases and J by 3 bases, with 16 bases between the two germline ends. TCR beta CDR3 region amplification was performed from RNA transcripts. Using the HTBI primer set, a first-round RT-PCR was run on the TCR CDR3. TCRdb independently ran MiXCR on the multiplex PCR reads; one entry per CDR3 protein. The data show about 350,000 distinct CDR3 sequences, 15% to 20% seen once. V is TRBV6-1 and J is TRBJ1-5; D might be TRBD1 (5 bases). The sequenced sample consisted of blood. The clonotype was recovered from a woman between 35 and 50 years old with Graves' ophthalmopathy. The CDR3 sequence: CAISGPQANQPQHF. CDR3 nucleotides: TGTGCCATCTCGGGACCGCAGGCCAATCAGCCCCAGCATTTT.